A single sample is the source of the 7 T cell receptor beta chains below, sequenced in a study of blood T cell repertoires in COVID-19. The repertoire was sequenced with immunoSEQ multiplex PCR; TCRdb's copy has only in-frame clones and lacks some. Among approximately 130,000 clones listed, under 85% were seen once. Sequencing was done on a sample of PBMCs or T cells enriched from blood (not recorded which). These TCRs come from a man younger than 40 who had recovered from COVID-19.

The V gene is TRBV3-1 (or the pseudogene TRBV3-2), the J gene TRBJ2-4, with a tentative D call TRBD1 (5 bases). V gave up 1 base and J gave up 8 bases, with 12 bases separating them. The V gene's germline CDR1 is LGHDT and CDR2 YNNKEL (reference sequence). The CDR3 totals 14 residues. CDR3 in amino acids: CASSQVRDLDIQYF. The DNA for the CDR3 is TGTGCCAGCAGCCAAGTCAGGGATCTGGACATTCAGTACTTC.

CDR3 bases: TGTGCCAGCAGCTTAGAGCGTGGCTACACCTTC. Translating it yields CASSLERGYTF. V and J are TRBV5-6 and TRBJ1-2; no firm D call. The ends were cut back, 2 bases at V and 7 bases at J, with 6 bases in the middle. CDR3 length: 11 amino acids. From germline, CDR1 is SGHDT and CDR2 YYEEEE.

This chain links TRBV2 with TRBJ1-4; TRBD1 matches 7 bases. CDR3 length: 15 amino acids. Germline trimming cut 6 bases from V and 5 bases from J; bases unmatched to any gene: 9. CDR1 and CDR2 (germline): SNHLY, FYNNEI. The DNA for the CDR3 is TGTGCCAGCAGCCCCTGGACAGGACCGAATGAAAAACTGTTTTTT. Translating it yields CASSPWTGPNEKLFF.

The chain has TRBV12-5 and TRBJ2-1, with D hard to call. The CDR3 has 11 amino acids. Germline V gene lookup returns CDR1 LGHNT and CDR2 FRNRAP. Trimming stripped 3 bases from V and 8 bases from J, with 5 bases between. The chain's CDR3 is CASGLNYEQFF. The CDR3 bases are TGTGCTAGTGGTTTAAACTATGAGCAGTTCTTC.

V gene TRBV12-3 or TRBV12-4 combines with J gene TRBJ1-5, with unresolved D. The CDR3 spans 13 residues. The V end was cut by 2 bases, the J end by 5 bases, with 7 bases between. For the CDR3, the DNA is TGTGCCAGCAGTTTAAATGGAGATCAGCCCCAGCATTTT. Translating gives CASSLNGDQPQHF.

This chain connects TRBV18 to TRBJ2-3, with no clear D. Trimming stripped 6 bases from V and 0 bases from J, with 7 bases between. This CDR3 has 13 amino acids. CDR1 KGHSH and CDR2 LQKENI come from the germline V gene. The CDR3 DNA follows: TGTGCCAGCTCCCTTCCTAGCACAGATACGCAGTATTTT. Encoded protein: CASSLPSTDTQYF.

This chain joins TRBV27 and TRBJ2-1, with a weak D call TRBD2 (5 bases). Germline loops: CDR1 MNHEY, CDR2 SMNVEV (reference sequence). V lost 6 bases and J lost 7, with 16 bases in between. The CDR3 has 14 amino acids. CDR3 in DNA: TGTGCCAGCAGGAGGGTCGAGCCCGTGAATGAGCAGTTCTTC. Its translation is CASRRVEPVNEQFF.